This entry lists 22 T cell receptor beta chains sequenced from one sample in a study of lymphopenia after photon versus proton radiotherapy. TCRdb's table, derived via immunoSEQ multiplex PCR, lists solely in-frame clones and lacks some. This table has 40,000 to 45,000 clones, roughly four fifths appearing once. The starting material was peripheral blood, obtained from a patient treated with proton-based radiotherapy. The origin of the receptors is a woman aged 70-85 years with pancreatic cancer.

The V call is TRBV11-2, the J call TRBJ1-2; tentatively, D is TRBD1 (5 bases). V shed 6 bases and J shed 8 bases, with 19 bases lying between them. The CDR3 runs to 14 residues. CDR1 is SGHAT and CDR2 is FQNNGV in the germline V gene. CDR3 sequence: CASRHQGGRSGYTF. CDR3 DNA: TGTGCCAGCAGACACCAGGGAGGACGGTCAGGCTACACCTTC.

This rearrangement joins TRBV7-2 to TRBJ2-4, with D perhaps being TRBD1 or TRBD2 (6 bases each). Trimming removed 1 base from V and 6 bases from J, with 16 bases in between. The V gene's germline CDR1 is SGHTA and CDR2 FQGNSA. This CDR3 spans 16 amino acids. CDR3 protein: CASSLVGGMDRNIQYF. As DNA, the CDR3 is TGTGCCAGCAGCTTAGTTGGAGGGATGGACAGAAACATTCAGTACTTC. The full variable domain, rest sourced from reference TRBV7-2 and TRBJ2-4, is GAGVSQSPSNKVTEKGKDVELRCDPISGHTALYWYRQSLGQGLEFLIYFQGNSAPDKSGLPSDRFSAERTGGSVSTLTIQRTQQEDSAVYLCASSLVGGMDRNIQYFGAGTRLSVL.

The rearrangement links TRBV7-6 to TRBJ2-7; D is unclear. The CDR3 is 13 amino acids. V dropped 1 base and J dropped 9 bases, with 13 bases sitting between them. Germline V lookup: CDR1 SGHVS, CDR2 FNYEAQ. The CDR3 sequence: CASSLDPPRGQYF. The CDR3 nucleotides are TGTGCCAGCAGCTTAGACCCTCCGCGCGGGCAGTACTTC.

The V call is TRBV19, the J call TRBJ1-1; D is undetermined. The CDR3 has 13 amino acids. V was clipped by 2 bases and J by 3 bases, with 7 bases between them. Germline CDR1 reads LNHDA; CDR2 reads SQIVND (reference sequence). CDR3 amino acids: CASSIIWDTEAFF. The DNA of the CDR3 is TGTGCCAGTAGTATAATTTGGGACACTGAAGCTTTCTTT.

This chain connects TRBV2 to TRBJ1-1; no clear D. Germline V gene sequence: CDR1 SNHLY, CDR2 FYNNEI. Trimming removed 1 base at V and 1 base at J, with 25 bases between. This CDR3 has 20 amino acids. The DNA for the CDR3 is TGTGCCAGCAGTGAAGATAGTATAGGTCGGGGTTCGGGAGAGAACACTGAAGCTTTCTTT. Translated, it gives CASSEDSIGRGSGENTEAFF.

CDR3 DNA: TGTGCCATCAGTCCCCGGACAGGGAACACTGAAGCTTTCTTT. Protein: CAISPRTGNTEAFF. The J gene is TRBJ1-1, the V gene TRBV10-3; 7 bases map to TRBD1. This CDR3 contains 14 residues. Trimming removed 5 bases from V and 1 base from J; junction bases left unmatched: 4. From germline, CDR1 is ENHRY and CDR2 SYGVKD.

The J gene is TRBJ2-7, the V gene TRBV19; no firm D call. This CDR3 has 13 residues. Germline assignment: CDR1 LNHDA and CDR2 SQIVND (reference sequence). V was clipped by 2 bases and J by 6 bases, with 11 bases between them. The CDR3 DNA follows: TGTGCCAGTAGTATAAGCCCCCTTCGCGAGCAGTACTTC. It is translated as CASSISPLREQYF. The variable domain in full, with the rest retrieved from reference TRBV19 and TRBJ2-7, is DGGITQSPKYLFRKEGQNVTLSCEQNLNHDAMYWYRQDPGQGLRLIYYSQIVNDFQKGDIAEGYSVSREKKESFPLTVTSAQKNPTAFYLCASSISPLREQYFGPGTRLTVT.

Written as DNA, the CDR3 is TGTGCCAGCAGTGAAGGGGAAACAGATACGCAGTATTTT. It encodes CASSEGETDTQYF. This sequence joins TRBV6-4 and TRBJ2-3; D might be TRBD1 (5 bases). Trimming took 3 bases from V and 3 from J, leaving 7 bases between them. Germline values: CDR1 MRHNA, CDR2 SNTAGT. This CDR3 has 13 residues.

The gene calls are TRBV5-1 and TRBJ2-1, with D perhaps TRBD2 (5 bases). The V gene lost 0 bases and the J gene lost 10 bases, with 11 bases spanning the gap. The CDR3 spans 13 residues. Germline lookup yields CDR1 SGHRS and CDR2 YFSETQ. CDR3 sequence reads: CASSLGSGPEQFF. The CDR3 DNA is TGCGCCAGCAGCTTGGGGAGCGGCCCAGAGCAGTTCTTC. The whole variable domain, remainder taken from reference TRBV5-1 and TRBJ2-1, is KAGVTQTPRYLIKTRGQQVTLSCSPISGHRSVSWYQQTPGQGLQFLFEYFSETQRNKGNFPGRFSGRQFSNSRSEMNVSTLELGDSALYLCASSLGSGPEQFFGPGTRLTVL.

The V gene is TRBV5-4, the J gene TRBJ2-3, with D possibly being TRBD2 (6 bases). This CDR3 region has 15 residues. Germline-derived CDR1 and CDR2 are SGHNT and YYREEE (reference sequence). V lost 0 bases, J lost 5 bases, and 13 bases lay in between. DNA for the CDR3: TGTGCCAGCAGCTTGGGGGGAGGTAGTTTAGATACGCAGTATTTT. This encodes CASSLGGGSLDTQYF.

This clone has just one count. The CDR3 nucleotides read TGCGCCAGCAGCCCGGCCCCAATGAACACTGAAGCTTTCTTT. Translating it yields CASSPAPMNTEAFF. The rearrangement uses TRBV4-3 and TRBJ1-1; D gene ambiguous. This CDR3 spans 14 amino acids. Trimming left V 4 bases short and J 0 bases short, with 9 bases between. Germline-derived CDR1 and CDR2 are LGHNA and YSLEER.

The J gene is TRBJ2-2, the V gene TRBV28; 13 bases match TRBD2. In germline, CDR1 is MDHEN, CDR2 SYDVKM. The ends lost 6 bases at V and 4 bases at J; junction bases unmatched: 14. The CDR3 loop spans 19 amino acids. DNA for the CDR3: TGTGCCAGCAGCTGCGGACTAGCGGGAGAACGGGGGTGCACCGGGGAGCTGTTTTTT. Translating it yields CASSCGLAGERGCTGELFF. Based on the CDR3 plus reference TRBV28 and TRBJ2-2, the full variable domain is DVKVTQSSRYLVKRTGEKVFLECVQDMDHENMFWYRQDPGLGLRLIYFSYDVKMKEKGDIPEGYSVSREKKERFSLILESASTNQTSMYLCASSCGLAGERGCTGELFFGEGSRLTVL.

The chain couples TRBV7-9 to TRBJ2-3; a possible D gene is TRBD2 (5 bases). Germline-derived CDR1 and CDR2 are SEHNR and FQNEAQ (reference sequence). The V gene lost 0 bases and the J gene lost 4 bases, with 17 bases spanning the gap. The CDR3 has 17 residues. The CDR3 loop reads CASSLASQLGLADTQYF. CDR3 in DNA: TGTGCCAGCAGCTTAGCGTCCCAACTAGGGCTCGCAGATACGCAGTATTTT.

The rearrangement joins TRBV6-5 to TRBJ1-1, with TRBD1 identical over 7 bases. Germline lookup yields CDR1 MNHEY and CDR2 SVGAGI. CDR3 length: 14 amino acids. The J segment lost 0 bases and the V segment lost 6 bases, leaving 4 bases of the junction unmatched. CDR3 DNA sequence: TGTGCCAGCAGACTCGACAGGGTGAACACTGAAGCTTTCTTT. Translated: CASRLDRVNTEAFF.

This chain joins TRBV21-1 and TRBJ1-6. TRBV21-1 is flagged as a pseudogene. This CDR3 contains 12 residues. The CDR3 DNA follows: TGTGCCAGCAGCCAAGGAGTTGCACCCCTCCACTTT. Its protein is CASSQGVAPLHF.

V gene TRBV13 combines with J gene TRBJ1-2; D not certain. V was cut by 2 bases and J by 7 bases, with 29 bases left in between. This CDR3 spans 19 amino acids. Germline CDR1 reads PRHDT; CDR2 reads FYEKMQ (reference sequence). CDR3 DNA sequence: TGTGCCAGCAGCTTATACCTAGGAGTGGCAATGGCCCCGTTCAGTGGCTACACCTTC. Translated: CASSLYLGVAMAPFSGYTF.

The CDR3 loop is CASSLGGGYQPQHF. The CDR3 region has the DNA TGTGCCAGCAGTTTGGGAGGGGGCTATCAGCCCCAGCATTTT. This chain joins TRBV6-1 and TRBJ1-5; TRBD1 agrees at 7 bases. The ends lost 5 bases at V and 5 bases at J; junction bases unmatched: 6. The CDR3 loop spans 14 amino acids. The germline gives CDR1 MNHNS, CDR2 SASEGT.

V is TRBV28 and J is TRBJ1-2; perhaps TRBD1 as D (5 bases). CDR1 MDHEN and CDR2 SYDVKM come from the germline V gene. The CDR3 totals 17 residues. V lost 5 bases and J lost 7, with 26 bases in between. CDR3 coding DNA: TGTGCCAGCAGTGCACCCGGGACGATGCGGGCTAAAGGTGGCTACACCTTC. Its translation is CASSAPGTMRAKGGYTF.

This chain links TRBV7-9 with TRBJ2-2, with 7 bases identical to TRBD1. The CDR3 extends over 13 amino acids. Germline V gene lookup returns CDR1 SEHNR and CDR2 FQNEAQ (reference sequence). Losses at the gene ends were 5 bases for V and 6 bases for J; bases not matched to a gene: 3. CDR3 sequence reads: CASSPQGAGELFF. CDR3 sequence (DNA): TGTGCCAGCAGCCCCCAGGGGGCCGGGGAGCTGTTTTTT.

The chain has TRBV6-6 and TRBJ1-2; a possible D gene is TRBD1 (6 bases). CDR1 and CDR2 (germline): MNHNY, SVGAGI (reference sequence). Between the trimmed V and J ends, which lost 5 bases and 1 base, there was a span of 8 bases. This CDR3 has 13 residues. CDR3 sequence: CASSRRGNYGYTF. CDR3 in DNA: TGTGCCAGCAGTCGCAGGGGTAACTATGGCTACACCTTC.

The gene calls are TRBV5-4 and TRBJ2-7; tentative D call: TRBD1 (6 bases). The V end was cut by 4 bases, the J end by 2 bases, with 13 bases between. CDR3 size: 14 residues. In germline, CDR1 is SGHNT, CDR2 YYREEE (reference sequence). The CDR3 DNA sequence: TGTGCCAGCAGCACAACAGGGTACCCCTACGAGCAGTACTTC. Its translation is CASSTTGYPYEQYF.

The chain carries TRBV11-3 and TRBJ2-1, with 13 bases matching TRBD2. Germline V CDR1 and CDR2: SGHNT, YENEEA. V was pared by 6 bases and J by 6 bases, with 17 bases of the junction left unmatched. This CDR3 spans 19 amino acids. This CDR3 is CASRLTTKLAGGNGNEQFF. The DNA of the CDR3 is TGTGCCAGCAGACTAACTACCAAACTAGCGGGAGGGAACGGCAATGAGCAGTTCTTC.